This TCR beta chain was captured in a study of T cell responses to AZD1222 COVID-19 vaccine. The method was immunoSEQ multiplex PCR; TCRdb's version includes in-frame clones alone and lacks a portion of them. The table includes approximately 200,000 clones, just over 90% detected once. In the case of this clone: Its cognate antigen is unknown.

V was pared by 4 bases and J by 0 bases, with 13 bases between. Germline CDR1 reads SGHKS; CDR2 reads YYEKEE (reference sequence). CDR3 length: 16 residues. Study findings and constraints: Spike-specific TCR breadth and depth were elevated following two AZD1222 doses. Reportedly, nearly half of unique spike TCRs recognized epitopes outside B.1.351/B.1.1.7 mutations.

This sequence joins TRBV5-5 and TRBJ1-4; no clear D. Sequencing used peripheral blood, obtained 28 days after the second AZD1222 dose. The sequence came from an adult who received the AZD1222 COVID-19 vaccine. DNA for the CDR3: TGTGCCAGCAGCGCCACCACAGCTGCAACTAATGAAAAACTGTTTTTT. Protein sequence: CASSATTAATNEKLFF.